These 5 T cell receptor beta chains share one sample of origin, sequenced in a study of CXCR3-negative and CXCR3-positive naive CD8 T cells (dated by TCRdb to 2018 to 2020). Broader findings and caveats from the paper: TRB CDR3s from CXCR3-positive naive cells showed higher hydrophobicity (lower Kidera factor 4), lower energy, and higher strength and volume indices than CXCR3-negative naive cells.

Sequencer: NextSeq 550. The Human TCR Profiling Kit (MiLaboratory) was used to prepare UMI-labeled 5' RACE TRB cDNA libraries. The reads underwent TCRdb reprocessing, giving one record for each CDR3 protein sequence and no DNA. This sample's table contains some 150,000 distinct CDR3 sequences. 0.45% to 0.6% of the sample goes to the ten largest clones. These receptors are not linked to any known antigen. The sequenced material came from naive CXCR3+ CD8+ T cells from blood. In light of the paper, this sample's cell subset or site label describes: CD45RO-CCR7+CD27+CD95- naive CD8+ T cells expressing CXCR3 (TNR3+). These receptors all come from a human donor in good health. Some clones in this sample may be carry-over from other donors' samples.

The chain carries TRBV28 and TRBJ2-1. The CDR3 sequence is 11 residues long. Germline values: CDR1 MDHEN, CDR2 SYDVKM. The CDR3 sequence: CASPGDNEQFF.

The V and J genes are TRBV4-3 and TRBJ2-1. The length of the CDR3 is 14 residues. CDR1 and CDR2 (germline): LGHNA, YSLEER. The CDR3 spells CASSQYNRDNEQFF.

CDR3 sequence reads: CASSPIRTENSNQPQHF. The rearrangement uses TRBV7-9 and TRBJ1-5; TCRdb's D call, TRBD1, is unchecked because there is no DNA. Germline-derived CDR1 and CDR2 are SEHNR and FQNEAQ (reference sequence). The CDR3 runs 17 residues.

The chain has TRBV28 and TRBJ1-1; TCRdb indicates TRBD1, and absent DNA this call remains unverified. The germline V gene has CDR1 MDHEN and CDR2 SYDVKM. There are 16 residues in the CDR3. CDR3 region: CASNLPGTGKGTEAFF.

The rearrangement uses TRBV12-3 or TRBV12-4 and TRBJ2-5; the TCRdb D gene call, TRBD1, has no DNA to confirm it. The length of the CDR3 is 14 residues. The CDR3 here is CASSWTVGGETQYF.